This T cell receptor (beta chain) was obtained from a study of blood T cell repertoires in COVID-19. About the study: Some COVID-19 samples were acute and others convalescent; all came from the United States, Italy and Spain. PBMCs, B-cell-depleted T cells, or T cells were the source of the cDNA or gDNA that made up the material.

Per the original methods: Estimation of nucleated cell counts relied on the amplification of reference gene primers. The protocol was immunoSEQ multiplex PCR, while the TCRdb copy is restricted to in-frame clones and leaves out a portion. V, J and clone size are taken as reported in that table, and D and trimming were inferred from the DNA itself. The sample shows approximately 70,000 clones, about 86% of them seen only once. V was pared by 0 bases and J by 5 bases, with 5 bases of the junction left unmatched. CDR1 SNHLY and CDR2 FYNNEI come from the germline V gene. The CDR3 sequence is 15 residues long.

The chain has TRBV2 and TRBJ2-7, with 9 bases fitting TRBD2. Material: peripheral blood. The TCR originated in a woman aged 55-69 years with acute or convalescent COVID-19. As DNA, the CDR3 is TGTGCCAGCAGTGAAGCGCTAGCGGGGATAGACGAGCAGTACTTC. It yields the protein CASSEALAGIDEQYF.